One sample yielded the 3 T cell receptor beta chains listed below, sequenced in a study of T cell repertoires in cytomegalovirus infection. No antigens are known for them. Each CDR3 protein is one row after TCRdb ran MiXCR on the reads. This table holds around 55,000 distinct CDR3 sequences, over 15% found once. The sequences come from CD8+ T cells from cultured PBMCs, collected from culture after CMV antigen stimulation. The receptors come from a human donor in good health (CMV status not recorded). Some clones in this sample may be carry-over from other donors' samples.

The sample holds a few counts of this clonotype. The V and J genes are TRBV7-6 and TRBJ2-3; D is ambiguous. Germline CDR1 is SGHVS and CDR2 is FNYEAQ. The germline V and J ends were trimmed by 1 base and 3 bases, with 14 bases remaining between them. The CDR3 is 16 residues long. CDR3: CASSLGAGTMTDTQYF. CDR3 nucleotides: TGTGCCAGCAGCTTAGGAGCCGGAACTATGACAGATACGCAGTATTTT. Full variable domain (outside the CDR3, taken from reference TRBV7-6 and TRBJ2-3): GAGVSQSPRYKVTKRGQDVALRCDPISGHVSLYWYRQALGQGPEFLTYFNYEAQQDKSGLPNDRFSAERPEGSISTLTIQRTEQRDSAMYRCASSLGAGTMTDTQYFGPGTRLTVL.

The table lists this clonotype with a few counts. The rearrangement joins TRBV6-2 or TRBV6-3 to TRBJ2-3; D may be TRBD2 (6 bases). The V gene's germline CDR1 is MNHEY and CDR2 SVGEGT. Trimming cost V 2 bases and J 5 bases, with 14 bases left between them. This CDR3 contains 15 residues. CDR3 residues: CASSYKLAEGDTQYF. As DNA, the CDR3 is TGTGCCAGCAGTTACAAACTAGCCGAGGGAGATACGCAGTATTTT.

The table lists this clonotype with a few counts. The CDR3, as DNA: TGTGCCAGCAGCTTAAAACCCGCCGGGCAATCGGCCGAGCAGTACTTC. Protein: CASSLKPAGQSAEQYF. The V call is TRBV11-2, the J call TRBJ2-7; no definite D call. The CDR3 extends over 16 amino acids. Trimming took off 2 bases at V and 6 bases at J, with 20 bases between the two ends. CDR1 is SGHAT, CDR2 FQNNGV, per germline.